Below are 14 T cell receptor beta chains sequenced from a single sample in a study of monozygotic twins with inflammatory bowel disease. TCRdb reprocessed the 5' RACE reads and reports one entry per CDR3 protein, with no DNA. Here the sample table reports roughly 160,000 distinct CDR3 sequences. Sequencing used blood. The receptors shown here come from a human donor with ulcerative colitis or Crohn's disease, or a healthy co-twin of an affected twin (not recorded which).

The chain is built from TRBV7-9 and TRBJ2-1. In germline, CDR1 is SEHNR, CDR2 FQNEAQ (reference sequence). The CDR3 extends over 12 amino acids. CDR3: CASSFFNNEQFF.

V gene TRBV12-3 or TRBV12-4 combines with J gene TRBJ1-2; TCRdb indicates TRBD1, and absent DNA this call remains unverified. The CDR3 is 13 residues long. The CDR3 here is CASTPTGGYGYTF.

The chain carries TRBV5-4 and TRBJ1-2. The CDR3 is made up of 16 amino acids. Germline CDR1 reads SGHNT; CDR2 reads YYREEE (reference sequence). This CDR3 reads CASSLDRSGNIYGYTF.

This chain links TRBV11-1 with TRBJ2-3. The germline V gene has CDR1 SGHAT and CDR2 FQDESV (reference sequence). This CDR3 region has 14 residues. The CDR3 region is CASKVGTSTDTQYF. The whole variable domain, remainder taken from reference TRBV11-1 and TRBJ2-3, is EAEVAQSPRYKITEKSQAVAFWCDPISGHATLYWYRQILGQGPELLVQFQDESVVDDSQLPKDRFSAERLKGVDSTLKIQPAELGDSAMYLCASKVGTSTDTQYFGPGTRLTVL.

The chain carries TRBV6-1 and TRBJ2-7; TCRdb names TRBD2, which stays unverified in the absence of DNA. CDR1 and CDR2 (germline): MNHNS, SASEGT. The CDR3 spans 16 residues. The CDR3 sequence is CASSEAIAGGPGEQYF.

J is TRBJ2-7 and V is TRBV4-1; checking the TCRdb D call of TRBD1 is not possible without DNA. Germline V lookup: CDR1 MGHRA, CDR2 YSYEKL. The CDR3 contains 14 residues. The CDR3 loop is CASSLGQGLYEQYF.

This sequence joins TRBV20-1 and TRBJ2-1. The CDR3 runs 14 residues. Germline assignment: CDR1 DFQATT and CDR2 SNEGSKA (reference sequence). CDR3 amino acids: CSARDSAGYNEQFF.

The rearrangement links TRBV3-1 to TRBJ2-1; TCRdb selects TRBD2, and the lack of DNA leaves this call unchecked. This CDR3 is 15 amino acids long. CDR1 is LGHDT and CDR2 is YNNKEL in the germline V gene (reference sequence). The CDR3 region is CASSPTSGSGNEQFF.

The chain recombines TRBV12-3 or TRBV12-4 with TRBJ2-1; the D call of TRBD1 rests on TCRdb alone, since no DNA is present to check it. This CDR3 has 16 amino acids. The chain's CDR3 is CASSFATGSGVVEQFF.

The chain has TRBV7-9 and TRBJ1-1. Germline-derived CDR1 and CDR2 are SEHNR and FQNEAQ (reference sequence). CDR3 size: 13 residues. The CDR3 protein is CASSRAGNTEAFF.

V is TRBV20-1 and J is TRBJ2-2. This CDR3 region has 16 residues. Per germline, CDR1 DFQATT and CDR2 SNEGSKA (reference sequence). The CDR3 here is CSARDSGRETGGELFF.

The chain links TRBV3-1 to TRBJ2-2; without DNA, the TCRdb call of TRBD2 cannot be checked. The CDR3 consists of 14 residues. Germline lookup yields CDR1 LGHDT and CDR2 YNNKEL (reference sequence). CDR3 loop: CASSQDASPGELFF.

Here the CDR3 reads CASSPYQGAMSYEQYF. V usage is TRBV18 and J usage is TRBJ2-7; absent DNA, TCRdb's TRBD1 call cannot be checked. CDR3 size: 16 residues. In germline, CDR1 is KGHSH, CDR2 LQKENI.

The chain is built from TRBV3-1 and TRBJ2-7; TCRdb's D call, TRBD1, is unchecked because there is no DNA. There are 15 residues in the CDR3. The germline gives CDR1 LGHDT, CDR2 YNNKEL (reference sequence). CDR3 in amino acids: CASSQGWGGTYEQYF.